This T cell receptor beta chain was documented in a study of human T cells and chemical hapten exposure (dated by TCRdb to the early 2020s). Regarding the complete study: For sensitization, 2% DPC in acetone was applied to a 2 cm by 2 cm area of upper inner arm skin. Libraries were pooled for sequencing, and per-sample TCR yields varied mainly because of small differences in library volumes within the pool. Patch testing was performed on the upper back with Finn chambers containing 0.01% DPC, and the patch tests were scored after 6 days according to International Contact Dermatitis Research Group standards. Blood was sampled from patients pre-sensitization (week 0) and at 2, 6 and about 24 weeks after DPC sensitization. Blood for TCR sequencing was provided by twenty-nine alopecia patients at one to four time points (pre-sensitization, 2, 6 and 24 weeks). This study followed changes in the peripheral blood TCR repertoire in vivo during primary and secondary sensitization of alopecia patients to the hapten diphenylcyclopropenone (DPC). Most of the patients in the cohort were female, and the cohort covered alopecia areata with under or over 50% scalp involvement, alopecia totalis and alopecia universalis. Patients additionally received weekly therapeutic DPC doses to the scalp throughout the roughly 25-week study period.

The germline V end is reduced by 5 bases and the J end by 2 bases; junction bases left unmatched: 8. The CDR3 sequence holds 15 residues, the cysteine and phenylalanine included. CDR3 DNA only is kept here, 45 bases in frame from base 1. For CDR1 and CDR2, the germline V gene (reference sequence) lists SEHNR and FQNEAQ. What the study reported, not specific to this receptor: Expanded TCRs formed significantly more large CDR3 similarity clusters than pre-sensitization or healthy control sets, consistent with antigen-driven responses. Repeated subsampling changed both the strength of the expansion versus patch-test correlation and the threshold at which the correlation became significant. Because every patient had alopecia, a presumed autoimmune disease, the patients' immune response might differ from that of healthy individuals. DPC sensitization did not change the number of TCRs with a frequency above 1 in 1000, and there was no evidence of changes in global repertoire structure. Patch test score correlated positively with the number of PT1 expanded TCRs, reaching significance at thresholds 8, 16 and 32 but not at 4.

What this sample's time point label stands for: pre-sensitization, week 0. The sample's treatment or condition, from its label and the paper: therapeutic diphenylcyclopropenone sensitization with weekly scalp DPC. Blood at each patch-test visit was drawn before the patch test was applied. Patients were eligible if aged 18 to 70, diagnosed with alopecia and judged suitable for DPC therapy, and pregnant patients were excluded. Total RNA was extracted from unfractionated whole blood that had been collected in Tempus Blood RNA tubes. This clonotype was observed a handful of times. Its antigen remains unidentified. Base qualities were left out, and no much larger clone turns up one base away. The receptor library was made with RACE. TCRdb shows the sequencer as NextSeq 500. Library preparation attached unique molecular identifiers to individual cDNA molecules for quantitative, reproducible TCR counting. For every blood RNA sample, sequencing covered both the TCR alpha and TCR beta chains. Concerning the study's data processing: Samples had a median of about 90,000 TCRs, with a range from roughly 20,000 to 690,600. The Decombinator software suite was used to annotate V, J and CDR3 in the TCR reads. Every sample was subsampled to the same number of TCRs (28,000) for the PS versus PT1 abundance plots. Expanded TCRs were defined as absent before sensitization and observed at least eight times at the 2-week time point. TCRdb redid the processing of the public reads, applying fastp at Q25 and MiXCR, and retained in-frame beta chains. Each record represents a unique CDR3 protein, reported with the most common genes and DNA among its rows. The V and J calls were determined by TCRdb, not by the authors. Across this sample there are approximately 38,000 distinct CDR3 sequences, with about 10% seen only once. Of the sample, roughly 6% falls within the top ten clones.

The sample in question was whole blood, obtained in connection with sensitization to the hapten diphenylcyclopropenone (DPC). The sequence derives from a man in his thirties or forties with alopecia areata. Some clones in this sample may be carry-over from other donors' samples. The chain is made from TRBV7-9 and TRBJ2-5; TRBD1 agrees with 7 junctional bases. The DNA sequence is given as TGTGCCAGCAGCCCCGGTTTGACAGGGCAAGAGACCCAGTACTTC. Its translation is CASSPGLTGQETQYF.